These 12 T cell receptor beta chains were all obtained from the same sample, sequenced in a study of long-term antiretroviral therapy in people with HIV. Investigators performed immunoSEQ version v3.0 at survey level. Sequenced by immunoSEQ multiplex PCR; TCRdb stores in-frame clones only, minus some. The sample shows about 25,000 clones, around 88% of them seen only once. The specimen was unsorted PBMCs, collected more than 4.3 years after starting antiretroviral therapy. The receptor set was obtained from a man aged 25 to 45 with HIV.

The chain combines TRBV18 with TRBJ2-1; tentative D call: TRBD2 (7 bases). Trimming stripped 1 base from V and 8 bases from J, with 18 bases between. CDR1 and CDR2 from the germline V gene are KGHSH and LQKENI. The CDR3 contains 16 residues. CDR3 amino acids: CASSPQFGGAGYEQFF. The CDR3 DNA sequence: TGTGCCAGCTCACCACAGTTTGGGGGGGCCGGGTATGAGCAGTTCTTC.

The chain uses TRBV5-1 and TRBJ1-3; 7 bases are shared with TRBD1. After removal of 2 bases from V and 2 bases from J, the junction contained 4 bases not matched to a gene. CDR1 and CDR2 from the germline V gene are SGHRS and YFSETQ. The CDR3 consists of 15 residues. CDR3 region: CASSLTGVTGNTIYF. The CDR3 coding sequence is TGCGCCAGCAGCTTAACAGGGGTAACTGGAAACACCATATATTTT.

The J gene is TRBJ2-7, the V gene TRBV4-1; D possibly uses TRBD1 or TRBD2 (6 bases each). CDR3 length equals 17 residues. Germline CDR1 reads MGHRA; CDR2 reads YSYEKL. V gave up 0 bases and J gave up 4 bases, with 19 bases separating them. The CDR3 loop is CASSQDIPGAFFYEQYF. The CDR3 coding sequence is TGCGCCAGCAGCCAAGATATCCCGGGGGCGTTTTTTTACGAGCAGTACTTC.

V is TRBV5-1 and J is TRBJ1-6, with D unresolved. The V gene's germline CDR1 is SGHRS and CDR2 YFSETQ. The CDR3 extends over 12 amino acids. V was clipped by 3 bases and J by 11 bases, with 9 bases between them. The CDR3 region is CASSWEGTPLHF. DNA for the CDR3: TGCGCCAGCAGCTGGGAGGGTACACCCCTCCACTTT.

This chain uses TRBV30 with TRBJ2-7; weak D call: TRBD1 (6 bases). Germline V gene sequence: CDR1 GTSNPN, CDR2 SVGIG (reference sequence). The CDR3 covers 15 residues. The V gene lost 2 bases and the J gene lost 5 bases, with 19 bases spanning the gap. This CDR3 reads CAWSPTDRRSHEQYF. The CDR3 DNA follows: TGTGCCTGGAGTCCAACTGACAGGAGGTCACACGAGCAGTACTTC.

The chain joins TRBV6-5 to TRBJ1-3; a weak D match, TRBD1 (6 bases). With 4 bases removed from V and 4 bases from J, the gap between germline ends came to 8 bases. The CDR3 is made up of 13 amino acids. In germline, CDR1 is MNHEY, CDR2 SVGAGI. For the CDR3, the DNA is TGTGCCAGCAGTTCGGACAGAGGAAACACCATATATTTT. Translating it yields CASSSDRGNTIYF.

The V call is TRBV7-2, the J call TRBJ2-7; no clear D gene. This CDR3 has 13 amino acids. From germline, CDR1 is SGHTA and CDR2 FQGNSA. V lost 1 base and J 4 bases, leaving 8 bases between the germline ends. Here the CDR3 DNA reads TGTGCCAGCAGCTTAGGGGCTGTGTACGAGCAGTACTTC. Translating gives CASSLGAVYEQYF. The variable domain in full, completed from reference TRBV7-2 and TRBJ2-7, reads GAGVSQSPSNKVTEKGKDVELRCDPISGHTALYWYRQSLGQGLEFLIYFQGNSAPDKSGLPSDRFSAERTGGSVSTLTIQRTQQEDSAVYLCASSLGAVYEQYFGPGTRLTVT.

The chain couples TRBV6-1 to TRBJ1-1, with a tentative D call TRBD1 (5 bases). Trimming stripped 2 bases from V and 3 bases from J, with 10 bases between. The CDR3 consists of 14 residues. CDR1 and CDR2 from the germline V gene are MNHNS and SASEGT. Here the CDR3 DNA reads TGTGCCAGCAGTGAAACCTGGGGGGACACTGAAGCTTTCTTT. It specifies CASSETWGDTEAFF.

J is TRBJ2-7 and V is TRBV5-4; the D gene is possibly TRBD2 (6 bases). The CDR3 spans 14 residues. Trimming shortened V by 4 bases and J by 0 bases, and 11 bases separated the two germline ends. Germline CDR1 is SGHNT and CDR2 is YYREEE (reference sequence). CDR3 protein: CASSTGLHSYEQYF. The CDR3, as DNA: TGTGCCAGCAGCACGGGACTCCACTCCTACGAGCAGTACTTC.

This clone was observed a handful of times. The chain couples TRBV7-8 to TRBJ2-7; TRBD1 agrees at 7 bases. The germline CDR1 and CDR2 sequences are SGHVS and FQNEAQ. The V segment lost 4 bases and the J segment 3 bases; nucleotides outside the gene matches: 3. CDR3 length: 13 residues. The CDR3 coding sequence is TGTGCCAGCAGCTGGGACAGAGGCTACGAGCAGTACTTC. Its translation: CASSWDRGYEQYF.

CDR3 protein: CSGWGEQYF. CDR3 DNA: TGCAGTGGATGGGGCGAGCAGTACTTC. V gene TRBV20-1 combines with J gene TRBJ2-7; D gene ambiguous. The CDR3 runs to 9 residues. The germline V gene has CDR1 DFQATT and CDR2 SNEGSKA (reference sequence). V lost 7 bases and J lost 6, with 7 bases in between.

The chain couples TRBV5-8 to TRBJ1-2, with D uncertain. Germline V gene lookup returns CDR1 SGHTS and CDR2 YDEGEE. The CDR3 covers 13 residues. V dropped 7 bases and J dropped 2 bases, with 12 bases sitting between them. This CDR3 is CASGPSLNYGYTF. CDR3 sequence (DNA): TGTGCCAGCGGACCCTCGCTCAACTATGGCTACACCTTC.